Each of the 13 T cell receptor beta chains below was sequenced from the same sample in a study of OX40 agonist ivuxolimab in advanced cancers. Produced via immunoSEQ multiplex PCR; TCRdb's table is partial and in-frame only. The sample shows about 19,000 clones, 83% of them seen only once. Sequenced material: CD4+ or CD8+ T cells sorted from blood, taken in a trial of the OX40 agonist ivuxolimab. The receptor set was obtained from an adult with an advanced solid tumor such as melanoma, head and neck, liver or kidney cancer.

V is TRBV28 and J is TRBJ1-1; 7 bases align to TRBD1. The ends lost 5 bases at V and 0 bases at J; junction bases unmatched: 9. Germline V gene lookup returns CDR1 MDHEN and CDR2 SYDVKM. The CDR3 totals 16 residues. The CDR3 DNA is TGTGCCAGCAGTACCCGGGACAGCGGCATGAACACTGAAGCTTTCTTT. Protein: CASSTRDSGMNTEAFF. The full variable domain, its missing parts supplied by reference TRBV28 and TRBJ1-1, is DVKVTQSSRYLVKRTGEKVFLECVQDMDHENMFWYRQDPGLGLRLIYFSYDVKMKEKGDIPEGYSVSREKKERFSLILESASTNQTSMYLCASSTRDSGMNTEAFFGQGTRLTVV.

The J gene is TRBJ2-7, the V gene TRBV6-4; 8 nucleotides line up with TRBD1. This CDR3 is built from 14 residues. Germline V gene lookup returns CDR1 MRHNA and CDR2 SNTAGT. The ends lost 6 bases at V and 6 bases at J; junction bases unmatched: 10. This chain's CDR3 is CASSFPGQASEQYF. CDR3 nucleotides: TGTGCCAGCAGCTTCCCGGGACAGGCCTCCGAGCAGTACTTC.

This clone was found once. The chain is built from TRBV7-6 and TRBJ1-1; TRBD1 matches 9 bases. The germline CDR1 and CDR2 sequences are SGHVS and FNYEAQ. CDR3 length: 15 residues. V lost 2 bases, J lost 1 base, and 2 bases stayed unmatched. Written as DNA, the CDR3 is TGTGCCAGCAGCTTATGGGACAGGGAGAACACTGAAGCTTTCTTT. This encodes CASSLWDRENTEAFF.

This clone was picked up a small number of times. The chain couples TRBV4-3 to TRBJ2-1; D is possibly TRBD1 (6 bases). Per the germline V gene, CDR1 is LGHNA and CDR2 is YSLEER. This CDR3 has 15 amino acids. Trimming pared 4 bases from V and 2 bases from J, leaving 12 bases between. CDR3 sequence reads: CASSPSDSAYNEQFF. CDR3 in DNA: TGCGCCAGCAGCCCGTCGGACAGCGCCTACAATGAGCAGTTCTTC.

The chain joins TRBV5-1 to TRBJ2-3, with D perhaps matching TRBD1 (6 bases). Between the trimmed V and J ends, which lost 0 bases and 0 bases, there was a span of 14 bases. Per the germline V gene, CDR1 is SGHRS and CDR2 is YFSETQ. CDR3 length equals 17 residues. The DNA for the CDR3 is TGCGCCAGCAGCTTGGCGGACGGGACATTTAGCACAGATACGCAGTATTTT. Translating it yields CASSLADGTFSTDTQYF.

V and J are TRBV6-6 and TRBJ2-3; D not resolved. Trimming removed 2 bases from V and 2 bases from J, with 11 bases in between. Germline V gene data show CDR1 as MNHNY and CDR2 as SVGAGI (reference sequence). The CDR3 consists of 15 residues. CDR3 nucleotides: TGTGCCAGCAGTTACCTCGGTCAAGACACAGATACGCAGTATTTT. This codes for CASSYLGQDTDTQYF.

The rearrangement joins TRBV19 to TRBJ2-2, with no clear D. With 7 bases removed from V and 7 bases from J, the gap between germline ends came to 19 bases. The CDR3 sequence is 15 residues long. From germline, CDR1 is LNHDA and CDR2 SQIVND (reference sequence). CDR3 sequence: CASTSSGSSRGELFF. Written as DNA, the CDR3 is TGTGCCAGTACCTCCTCCGGCAGTTCCCGCGGGGAGCTGTTTTTT.

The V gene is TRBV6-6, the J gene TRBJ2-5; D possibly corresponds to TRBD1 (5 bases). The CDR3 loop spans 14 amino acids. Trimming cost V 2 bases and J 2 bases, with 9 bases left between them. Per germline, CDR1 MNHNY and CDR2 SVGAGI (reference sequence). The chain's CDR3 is CASSYQPGQETQYF. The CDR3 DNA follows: TGTGCCAGCAGTTACCAGCCAGGGCAAGAGACCCAGTACTTC.

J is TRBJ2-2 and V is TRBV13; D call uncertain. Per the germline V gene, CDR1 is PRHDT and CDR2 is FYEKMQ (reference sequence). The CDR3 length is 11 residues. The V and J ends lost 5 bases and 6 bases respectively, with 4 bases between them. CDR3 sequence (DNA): TGTGCCAGCAGCCTGGCCGGGGAGCTGTTTTTT. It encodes CASSLAGELFF.

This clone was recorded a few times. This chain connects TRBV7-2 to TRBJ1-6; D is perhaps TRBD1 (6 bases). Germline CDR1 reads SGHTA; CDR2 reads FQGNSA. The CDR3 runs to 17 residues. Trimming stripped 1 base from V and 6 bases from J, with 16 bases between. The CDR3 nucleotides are TGTGCCAGCAGCTTAGGTGGTACAGGGCCCTTTAATTCACCCCTCCACTTT. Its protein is CASSLGGTGPFNSPLHF.

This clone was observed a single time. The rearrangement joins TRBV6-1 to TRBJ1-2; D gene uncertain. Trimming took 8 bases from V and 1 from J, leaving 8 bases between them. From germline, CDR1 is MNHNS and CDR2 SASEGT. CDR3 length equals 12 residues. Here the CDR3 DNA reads TGTGCCAGCGAAGGAATTAACTATGGCTACACCTTC. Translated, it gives CASEGINYGYTF.

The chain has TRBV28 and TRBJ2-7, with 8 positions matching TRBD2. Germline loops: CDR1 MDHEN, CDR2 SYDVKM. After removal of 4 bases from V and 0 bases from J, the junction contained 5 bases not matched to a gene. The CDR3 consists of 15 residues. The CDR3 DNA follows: TGTGCCAGCAGTTCGGGGGGGGTCATCTCCTACGAGCAGTACTTC. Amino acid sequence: CASSSGGVISYEQYF.

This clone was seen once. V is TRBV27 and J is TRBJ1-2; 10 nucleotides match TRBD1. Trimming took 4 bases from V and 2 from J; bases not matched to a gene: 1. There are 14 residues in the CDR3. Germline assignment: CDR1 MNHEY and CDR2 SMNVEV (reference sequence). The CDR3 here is CASSSGQGNYGYTF. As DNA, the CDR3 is TGTGCCAGCAGTTCGGGACAGGGGAACTATGGCTACACCTTC.